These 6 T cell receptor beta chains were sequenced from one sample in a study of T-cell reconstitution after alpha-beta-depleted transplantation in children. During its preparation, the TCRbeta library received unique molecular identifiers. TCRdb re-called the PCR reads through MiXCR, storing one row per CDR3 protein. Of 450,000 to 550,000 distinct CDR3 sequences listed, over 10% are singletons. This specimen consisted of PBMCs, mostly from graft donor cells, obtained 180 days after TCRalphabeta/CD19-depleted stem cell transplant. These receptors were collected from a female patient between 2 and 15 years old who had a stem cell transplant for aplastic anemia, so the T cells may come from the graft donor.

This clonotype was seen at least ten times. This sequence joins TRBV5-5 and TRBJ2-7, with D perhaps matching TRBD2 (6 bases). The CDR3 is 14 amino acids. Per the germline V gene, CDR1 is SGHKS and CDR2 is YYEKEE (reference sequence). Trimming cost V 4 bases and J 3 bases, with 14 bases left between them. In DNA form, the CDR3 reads TGTGCCAGCAGCCGAACGGGGGAGGACTACGAGCAGTACTTC. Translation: CASSRTGEDYEQYF.

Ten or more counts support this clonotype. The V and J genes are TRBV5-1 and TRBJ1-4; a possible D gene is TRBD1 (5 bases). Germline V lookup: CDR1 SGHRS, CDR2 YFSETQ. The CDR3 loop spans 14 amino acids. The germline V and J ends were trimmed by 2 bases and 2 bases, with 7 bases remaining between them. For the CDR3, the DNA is TGCGCCAGCAGCTTCCGGGACACTAATGAAAAACTGTTTTTT. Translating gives CASSFRDTNEKLFF.

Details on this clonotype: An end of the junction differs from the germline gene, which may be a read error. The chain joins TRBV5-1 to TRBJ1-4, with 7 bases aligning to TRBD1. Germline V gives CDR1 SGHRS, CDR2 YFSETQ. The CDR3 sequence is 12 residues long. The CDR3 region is CVSSDPGQSWFF. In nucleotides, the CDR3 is TGCGTCAGCAGCGATCCGGGACAGTCATGGTTTTTT.

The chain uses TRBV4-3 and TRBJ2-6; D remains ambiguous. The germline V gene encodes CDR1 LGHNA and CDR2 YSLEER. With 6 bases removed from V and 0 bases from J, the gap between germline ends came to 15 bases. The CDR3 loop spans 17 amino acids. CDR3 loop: CASSVTESGSGANVLTF. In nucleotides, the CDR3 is TGCGCCAGCAGTGTTACAGAATCGGGCTCTGGGGCCAACGTCCTGACTTTC.

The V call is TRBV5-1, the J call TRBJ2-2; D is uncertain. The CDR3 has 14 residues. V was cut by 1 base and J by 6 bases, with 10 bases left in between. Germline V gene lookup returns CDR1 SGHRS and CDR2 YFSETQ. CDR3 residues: CASSLKAAAGELFF. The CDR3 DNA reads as TGCGCCAGCAGCTTGAAGGCAGCCGCCGGGGAGCTGTTTTTT.

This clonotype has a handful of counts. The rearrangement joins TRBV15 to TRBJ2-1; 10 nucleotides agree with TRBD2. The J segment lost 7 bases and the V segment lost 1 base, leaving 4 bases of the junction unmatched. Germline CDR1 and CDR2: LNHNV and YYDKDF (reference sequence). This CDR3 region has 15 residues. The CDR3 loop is CATSRASGSQNEQFF. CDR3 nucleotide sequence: TGTGCCACCAGCAGAGCTAGCGGGAGCCAGAATGAGCAGTTCTTC. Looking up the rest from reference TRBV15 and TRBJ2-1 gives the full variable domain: DAMVIQNPRYQVTQFGKPVTLSCSQTLNHNVMYWYQQKSSQAPKLLFHYYDKDFNNEADTPDNFQSRRPNTSFCFLDIRSPGLGDTAMYLCATSRASGSQNEQFFGPGTRLTVL.